The clone carrying this TCR beta chain was observed a few times. These data come from a study of T-cell reconstitution after alpha-beta-depleted transplantation in children. Unique molecular identifiers were used in preparing the TCRbeta library. TCRdb re-analysed the PCR reads in MiXCR, keeping a single row per CDR3 protein. The sample consists of roughly 670,000 distinct CDR3 sequences, about 12% of them appearing once. The clonotype originates from a girl aged 2-10 years with congenital amegakaryocytic thrombocytopenia, due to receive a stem cell transplant. This material consisted of PBMCs, taken before TCRalphabeta/CD19-depleted stem cell transplant.

The CDR3 DNA reads as TGCGCCAGCAGTTCCCCACATCTCACAGATACGCAGTATTTT. The encoded protein is CASSSPHLTDTQYF. The genes are TRBV5-1 and TRBJ2-3; no firm D call. In germline, CDR1 is SGHRS, CDR2 YFSETQ. The ends were cut back, 5 bases at V and 2 bases at J, with 12 bases in the middle. This CDR3 comprises 14 residues.